This T cell receptor beta chain is from a study of Ad26.COV2.S vaccination and SARS-CoV-2 variants. This CDR3 is 16 amino acids long. Germline loops: CDR1 LNHDA, CDR2 SQIVND (reference sequence). The V and J ends lost 1 base and 1 base respectively, with 13 bases between them. Libraries were prepared by immunoSEQ multiplex PCR; TCRdb keeps only in-frame clonotypes and omits some of them. The data hold 380,000 or so clones, with about four fifths observed a single time. Noted treatment: approximately 18 received Ad26.COV2.S at low or high dose, single or two shots; about 5 received placebo; per-sample allocation not given. Sampling occurred on day 63 after the first vaccine or placebo injection.

Sequenced material: peripheral blood, taken in a trial of Ad26.COV2.S vaccine versus placebo. The chain is built from TRBV19 and TRBJ1-1, with a possible D match to TRBD1 (5 bases). This sequence was found in a person between 18 and 65 years old who received the Ad26.COV2.S COVID-19 vaccine or a placebo. This CDR3 is CASSIGRRQTNTEAFF. In nucleotides, the CDR3 is TGTGCCAGTAGTATAGGCCGCCGACAGACGAACACTGAAGCTTTCTTT.